Listed below are T cell receptor beta chains from one sample, sequenced in a study of blood T cell repertoires in COVID-19. The table came from immunoSEQ multiplex PCR; TCRdb's copy has only in-frame clones and leaves some out. The table includes around 200,000 clones, around nine tenths detected once. The specimen was peripheral blood. Receptors were obtained from a woman aged 18-29 years who had recovered from COVID-19. Each CDR3 is given with its conserved first and last residue. A D gene is named only where the DNA matches it firmly. Only some rows state a clone size, as once, few, many or a class for expanded clones.

clone_size: -; j_call: TRBJ1-2; v_call: TRBV7-2; d_call: -; cdr3_nt: TGTGCCAGCAGCTTAACAGGGTCCTATGGCTACACCTTC; cdr3_aa: CASSLTGSYGYTF
clone_size: -; j_call: TRBJ2-5; v_call: TRBV7-8; d_call: -; cdr3_nt: TGTGCCAGCAGCTTCAGACAGACTCAAGAGACCCAGTACTTC; cdr3_aa: CASSFRQTQETQYF
clone_size: -; j_call: TRBJ1-1; v_call: TRBV29-1; d_call: -; cdr3_nt: TGCAGCGTTACCCCGGGACATACGAACACTGAAGCTTTCTTT; cdr3_aa: CSVTPGHTNTEAFF
clone_size: -; j_call: TRBJ1-5; v_call: TRBV21-1; d_call: -; cdr3_nt: TGTGCCAGCAGCAAAACTAAAGCAGGGCGCATTCCCAGTCAGCCCCAGCATTTT; cdr3_aa: CASSKTKAGRIPSQPQHF
clone_size: once; j_call: TRBJ1-6; v_call: TRBV6-5; d_call: -; cdr3_nt: TGTGCCAGCAGTTACTCGGGCATCCGTTCACCCCTCCACTTT; cdr3_aa: CASSYSGIRSPLHF
clone_size: few; j_call: TRBJ1-4; v_call: TRBV7-9; d_call: -; cdr3_nt: TGTGCCACCACTGCACAGGGTTCAACTAATGAAAAACTGTTTTTT; cdr3_aa: CATTAQGSTNEKLFF
clone_size: -; j_call: TRBJ2-2; v_call: TRBV6-4; d_call: TRBD1; cdr3_nt: TGTGCCAGCAGCCATAATGCAGGACAGGGGGCCGGGGAGCTGTTTTTT; cdr3_aa: CASSHNAGQGAGELFF
clone_size: -; j_call: TRBJ1-5; v_call: TRBV24-1; d_call: TRBD1; cdr3_nt: TGTGCCACCAGTGATGGGACAGTCAATCAGCCCCAGCATTTT; cdr3_aa: CATSDGTVNQPQHF
clone_size: -; j_call: TRBJ2-4; v_call: TRBV6-5; d_call: -; cdr3_nt: TGTGCCAGCACAACAGGAGTCGGAAACATTCAGTACTTC; cdr3_aa: CASTTGVGNIQYF
clone_size: -; j_call: TRBJ2-2; v_call: TRBV19; d_call: -; cdr3_nt: TGTGCCGCAGACGCGGGGTCGGGGGCCGGGGAGCTGTTTTTT; cdr3_aa: CAADAGSGAGELFF
clone_size: once; j_call: TRBJ2-5; v_call: TRBV6-5; d_call: TRBD2; cdr3_nt: TGTGCCAGCAGGGGACTAGCTTTATGGGAGACCCAGTACTTC; cdr3_aa: CASRGLALWETQYF
clone_size: -; j_call: TRBJ1-6; v_call: TRBV9; d_call: TRBD1; cdr3_nt: TGTGCCAGCAGCGCCGGCCCGGGACAGGCGAATTCACCCCTCCACTTT; cdr3_aa: CASSAGPGQANSPLHF
clone_size: -; j_call: TRBJ2-7; v_call: TRBV7-2; d_call: TRBD1; cdr3_nt: TGTGCCAGCAGCTCCTATTTCGACAGGGTCGGCTACGAGCAGTACTTC; cdr3_aa: CASSSYFDRVGYEQYF
clone_size: few; j_call: TRBJ1-2; v_call: TRBV6-6; d_call: -; cdr3_nt: TGTGCCAGCATACACAGTGAATTTTATGGCTACACCTTC; cdr3_aa: CASIHSEFYGYTF
clone_size: -; j_call: TRBJ2-2; v_call: TRBV2; d_call: -; cdr3_nt: TGTGCCAGCAGTGTGGGGCGGCCGAACACCGGGGAGCTGTTTTTT; cdr3_aa: CASSVGRPNTGELFF
clone_size: -; j_call: TRBJ2-7; v_call: TRBV3-1/TRBV3-2; d_call: -; cdr3_nt: TGTGCCAGCAGCCATCAAGGGAGCTCCTACGAGCAGTACTTC; cdr3_aa: CASSHQGSSYEQYF
clone_size: few; j_call: TRBJ1-1; v_call: TRBV10-1; d_call: TRBD1; cdr3_nt: TGCGCCAGCATAAGGGACAGGGGCCGGGCCACTGAAGCTTTCTTT; cdr3_aa: CASIRDRGRATEAFF
clone_size: few; j_call: TRBJ2-2; v_call: TRBV4-3; d_call: TRBD2; cdr3_nt: TGCGCCAGCAGCCAAGCGGCCGGGAGGACCGGGGAGCTGTTTTTT; cdr3_aa: CASSQAAGRTGELFF
clone_size: -; j_call: TRBJ1-3; v_call: TRBV28; d_call: TRBD1; cdr3_nt: TGTGCCAGCAGTAAAAGCCAGACAGGGTACGGAAACACCATATATTTT; cdr3_aa: CASSKSQTGYGNTIYF
clone_size: -; j_call: TRBJ1-1; v_call: TRBV28; d_call: -; cdr3_nt: TGTGCCAGCAGTTTACGAGGGAACACTGAAGCTTTCTTT; cdr3_aa: CASSLRGNTEAFF
clone_size: -; j_call: TRBJ2-7; v_call: TRBV4-1; d_call: TRBD1; cdr3_nt: TGCGCCAGCAGCTTCAAAGCAGGGGGCGAGCAGTACTTC; cdr3_aa: CASSFKAGGEQYF
clone_size: few; j_call: TRBJ1-3; v_call: TRBV4-1; d_call: -; cdr3_nt: TGCGCCAGCAGCCAAGGACCAGGACATATTTCCTCTGGAAACACCATATATTTT; cdr3_aa: CASSQGPGHISSGNTIYF
clone_size: -; j_call: TRBJ1-4; v_call: TRBV29-1; d_call: -; cdr3_nt: TGCAGCGCCGGACAGCTGGTCGAGGAAAAACTGTTTTTT; cdr3_aa: CSAGQLVEEKLFF
clone_size: -; j_call: TRBJ1-4; v_call: TRBV24-1; d_call: -; cdr3_nt: TGTGCCACCAGTGATTTGCTCGACAGTGGGGGGGAAAAACTGTTTTTT; cdr3_aa: CATSDLLDSGGEKLFF
clone_size: once; j_call: TRBJ1-5; v_call: TRBV27; d_call: -; cdr3_nt: TGTGCCAGCAGTTTGACCGGGTATCAGCCCCAGCATTTT; cdr3_aa: CASSLTGYQPQHF
clone_size: -; j_call: TRBJ2-1; v_call: TRBV25-1; d_call: TRBD1; cdr3_nt: TGTGCCACCCATCAAACAGGGGTAAATGAGCAGTTCTTC; cdr3_aa: CATHQTGVNEQFF
clone_size: -; j_call: TRBJ1-2; v_call: TRBV30; d_call: -; cdr3_nt: TGTGCCTGGAAATCTCGTGGCTACACCTTC; cdr3_aa: CAWKSRGYTF
clone_size: -; j_call: TRBJ1-4; v_call: TRBV10-3; d_call: -; cdr3_nt: TGTGCCATCAGGCAAACAGGGAATGAAAAACTGTTTTTT; cdr3_aa: CAIRQTGNEKLFF
clone_size: -; j_call: TRBJ1-2; v_call: TRBV20-1; d_call: -; cdr3_nt: TGCAGTGCTAGTTGGCCTCCCCCTCATGGCTACACCTTC; cdr3_aa: CSASWPPPHGYTF
clone_size: -; j_call: TRBJ2-3; v_call: TRBV2; d_call: -; cdr3_nt: TGTGCCAGCAGTGGACTGAGCACAGATACGCAGTATTTT; cdr3_aa: CASSGLSTDTQYF
clone_size: -; j_call: TRBJ2-2; v_call: TRBV7-2; d_call: TRBD2; cdr3_nt: TGTGCCAGCAGCCATAGCGGGGGGGTCACCGGGGAGCTGTTTTTT; cdr3_aa: CASSHSGGVTGELFF
clone_size: -; j_call: TRBJ1-3; v_call: TRBV24-1; d_call: -; cdr3_nt: TGTGCCACCAGTGATTTGTACAGGGTTAACGGAAACACCATATATTTT; cdr3_aa: CATSDLYRVNGNTIYF
clone_size: -; j_call: TRBJ2-2; v_call: TRBV30; d_call: TRBD2; cdr3_nt: TGTGCCTGGGGGGCGGGGGCCGGGGAGCTGTTTTTT; cdr3_aa: CAWGAGAGELFF
clone_size: -; j_call: TRBJ2-1; v_call: TRBV6-2/TRBV6-3; d_call: -; cdr3_nt: TGTGCCAGCAGTTACTCGAGAGGATCCAATGAGCAGTTCTTC; cdr3_aa: CASSYSRGSNEQFF
clone_size: -; j_call: TRBJ1-2; v_call: TRBV21-1; d_call: -; cdr3_nt: TGTGCCAGCAGCGGACGGGGGACAGGCGATCTAGGCTACACCTTC; cdr3_aa: CASSGRGTGDLGYTF
clone_size: -; j_call: TRBJ2-3; v_call: TRBV6-2/TRBV6-3; d_call: -; cdr3_nt: TGTGCCAGCAGTTACTCGGAGGGGGCTGGAGATACGCAGTATTTT; cdr3_aa: CASSYSEGAGDTQYF
clone_size: -; j_call: TRBJ2-1; v_call: TRBV7-2; d_call: TRBD2; cdr3_nt: TGTGCCAGCAGCTTCGTAGCGGGAGGCGAGCAGTTCTTC; cdr3_aa: CASSFVAGGEQFF